This TCR beta chain was captured in a study of blood T cell repertoires in COVID-19. Study context: COVID-19 samples from acute and convalescent phases originated in the United States, Italy and Spain.

This CDR3 comprises 14 residues. Germline trimming cut 3 bases from V and 8 bases from J; bases unmatched to any gene: 6. The germline CDR1 and CDR2 sequences are KGHSH and LQKENI. Original handling: Cell counts per sample came from amplifying reference gene primers. Using immunoSEQ multiplex PCR, the repertoire was profiled, and TCRdb retains in-frame clones only, with some absent. V and J calls and clone size follow that table, whereas D and trimming were derived from the DNA. The sample shows around 64,000 clones, roughly nine tenths of them seen only once. The receptor comes from a human donor in a cohort sampled during active COVID-19. The specimen was peripheral blood. This chain joins TRBV18 and TRBJ1-1; TRBD1 agrees at 10 bases. The CDR3 loop reads CASSPQTGGAEAFF. The CDR3 DNA follows: TGTGCCAGCTCACCTCAGACAGGGGGCGCCGAAGCTTTCTTT.